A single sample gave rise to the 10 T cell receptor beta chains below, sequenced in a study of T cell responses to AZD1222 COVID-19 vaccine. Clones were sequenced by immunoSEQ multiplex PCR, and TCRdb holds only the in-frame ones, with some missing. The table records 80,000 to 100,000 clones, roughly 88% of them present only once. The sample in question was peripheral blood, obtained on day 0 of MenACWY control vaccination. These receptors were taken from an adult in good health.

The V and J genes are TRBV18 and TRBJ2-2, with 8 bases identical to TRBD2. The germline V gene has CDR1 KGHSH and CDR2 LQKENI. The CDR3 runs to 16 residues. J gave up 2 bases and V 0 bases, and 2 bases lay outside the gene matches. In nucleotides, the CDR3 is TGTGCCAGCTCACCACCCAGCGGGGGTAACACCGGGGAGCTGTTTTTT. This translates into CASSPPSGGNTGELFF.

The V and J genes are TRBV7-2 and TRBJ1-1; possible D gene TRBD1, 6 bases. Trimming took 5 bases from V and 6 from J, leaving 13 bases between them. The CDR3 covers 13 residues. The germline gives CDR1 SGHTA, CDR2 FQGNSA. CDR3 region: CASSPRGGPEAFF. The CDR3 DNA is TGTGCCAGCAGCCCCCGAGGGGGGCCTGAAGCTTTCTTT. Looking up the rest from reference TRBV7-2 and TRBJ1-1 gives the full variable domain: GAGVSQSPSNKVTEKGKDVELRCDPISGHTALYWYRQSLGQGLEFLIYFQGNSAPDKSGLPSDRFSAERTGGSVSTLTIQRTQQEDSAVYLCASSPRGGPEAFFGQGTRLTVV.

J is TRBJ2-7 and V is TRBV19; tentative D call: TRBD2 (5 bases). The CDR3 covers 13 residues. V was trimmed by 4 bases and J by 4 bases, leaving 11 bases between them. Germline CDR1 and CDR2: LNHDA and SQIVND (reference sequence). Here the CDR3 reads CASSNFGIYEQYF. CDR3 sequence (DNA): TGTGCCAGTAGTAATTTCGGGATATACGAGCAGTACTTC.

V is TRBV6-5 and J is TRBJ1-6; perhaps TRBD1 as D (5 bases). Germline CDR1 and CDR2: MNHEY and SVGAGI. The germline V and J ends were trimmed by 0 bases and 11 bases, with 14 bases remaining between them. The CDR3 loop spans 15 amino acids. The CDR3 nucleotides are TGTGCCAGCAGTTACTCGGCGAGGGGAGGAACACCCCTCCACTTT. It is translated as CASSYSARGGTPLHF.

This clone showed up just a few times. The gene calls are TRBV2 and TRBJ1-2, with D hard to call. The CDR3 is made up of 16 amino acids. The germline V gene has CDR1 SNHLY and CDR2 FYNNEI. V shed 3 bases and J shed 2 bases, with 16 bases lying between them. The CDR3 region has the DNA TGTGCCAGCAGTGATACGGGCTTGACGGGGAACTATGGCTACACCTTC. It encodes CASSDTGLTGNYGYTF.

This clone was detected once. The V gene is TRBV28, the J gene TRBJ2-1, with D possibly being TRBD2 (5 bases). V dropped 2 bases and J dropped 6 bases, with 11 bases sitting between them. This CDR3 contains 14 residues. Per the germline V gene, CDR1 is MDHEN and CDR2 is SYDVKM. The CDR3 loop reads CASSLEGFSNEQFF. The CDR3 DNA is TGTGCCAGCAGTTTAGAGGGTTTCTCCAATGAGCAGTTCTTC.

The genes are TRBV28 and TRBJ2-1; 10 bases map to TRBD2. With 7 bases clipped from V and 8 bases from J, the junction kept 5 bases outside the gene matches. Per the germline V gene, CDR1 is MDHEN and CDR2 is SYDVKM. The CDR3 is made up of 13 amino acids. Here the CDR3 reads CASIGTSVYEQFF. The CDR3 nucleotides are TGTGCCAGCATTGGGACTAGCGTTTATGAGCAGTTCTTC.

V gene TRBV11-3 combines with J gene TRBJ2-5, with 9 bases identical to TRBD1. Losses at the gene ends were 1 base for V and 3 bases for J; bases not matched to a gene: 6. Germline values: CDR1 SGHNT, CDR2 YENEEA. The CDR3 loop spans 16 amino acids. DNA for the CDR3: TGTGCCAGCAGCTTAGGGCTGGACAGGGGTAAAGAGACCCAGTACTTC. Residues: CASSLGLDRGKETQYF.

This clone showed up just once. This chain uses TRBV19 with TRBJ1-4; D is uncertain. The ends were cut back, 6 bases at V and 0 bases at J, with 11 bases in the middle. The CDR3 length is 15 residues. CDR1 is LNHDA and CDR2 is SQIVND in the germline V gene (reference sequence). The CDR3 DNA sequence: TGTGCCAGTAGACCCGGGTTAGCAACTAATGAAAAACTGTTTTTT. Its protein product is CASRPGLATNEKLFF.

The CDR3 loop is CAISPGQQYNEQFF. For the CDR3, the DNA is TGTGCCATCAGCCCGGGACAGCAGTACAATGAGCAGTTCTTC. The V and J genes are TRBV10-3 and TRBJ2-1; the match to TRBD1 covers 7 bases. The CDR3 sequence is 14 residues long. The germline V gene has CDR1 ENHRY and CDR2 SYGVKD. V lost 6 bases to trimming and J lost 4 bases; unmatched junction nucleotides: 6.